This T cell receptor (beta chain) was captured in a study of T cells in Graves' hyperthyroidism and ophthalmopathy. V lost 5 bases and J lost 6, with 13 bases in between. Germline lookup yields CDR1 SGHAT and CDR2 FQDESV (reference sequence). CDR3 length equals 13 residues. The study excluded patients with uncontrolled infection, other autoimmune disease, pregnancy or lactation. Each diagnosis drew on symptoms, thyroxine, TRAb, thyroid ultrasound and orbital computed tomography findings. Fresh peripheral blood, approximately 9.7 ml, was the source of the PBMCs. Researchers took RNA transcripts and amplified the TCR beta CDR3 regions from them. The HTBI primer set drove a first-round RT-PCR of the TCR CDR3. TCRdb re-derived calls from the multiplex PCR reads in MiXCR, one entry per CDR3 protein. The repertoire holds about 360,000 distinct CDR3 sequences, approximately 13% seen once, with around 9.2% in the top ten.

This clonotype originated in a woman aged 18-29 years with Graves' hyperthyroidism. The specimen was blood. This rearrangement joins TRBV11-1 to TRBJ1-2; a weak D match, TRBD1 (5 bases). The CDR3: CASSPGTADGYTF. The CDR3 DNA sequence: TGTGCCAGCAGCCCCGGGACGGCGGATGGCTACACCTTC.